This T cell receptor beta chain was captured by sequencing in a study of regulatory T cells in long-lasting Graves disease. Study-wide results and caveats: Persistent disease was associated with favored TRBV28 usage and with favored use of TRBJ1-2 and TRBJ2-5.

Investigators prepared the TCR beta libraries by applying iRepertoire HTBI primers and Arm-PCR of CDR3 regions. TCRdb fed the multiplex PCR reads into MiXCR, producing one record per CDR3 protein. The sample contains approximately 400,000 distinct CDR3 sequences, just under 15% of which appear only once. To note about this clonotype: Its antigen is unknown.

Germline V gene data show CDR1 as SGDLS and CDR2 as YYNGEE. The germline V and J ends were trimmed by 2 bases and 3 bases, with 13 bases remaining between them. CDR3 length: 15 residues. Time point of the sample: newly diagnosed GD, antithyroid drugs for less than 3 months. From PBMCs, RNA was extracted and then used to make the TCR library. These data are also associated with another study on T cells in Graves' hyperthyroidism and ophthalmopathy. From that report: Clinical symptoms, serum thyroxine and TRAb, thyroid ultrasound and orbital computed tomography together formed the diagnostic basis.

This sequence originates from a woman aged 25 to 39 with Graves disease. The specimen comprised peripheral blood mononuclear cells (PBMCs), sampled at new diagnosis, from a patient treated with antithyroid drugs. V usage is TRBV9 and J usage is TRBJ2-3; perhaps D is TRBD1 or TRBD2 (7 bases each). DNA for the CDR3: TGTGCCAGCAGCGTTCAGGGGGGACTAACAGATACGCAGTATTTT. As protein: CASSVQGGLTDTQYF.